This T cell receptor (beta chain) was sequenced during a study of cytomegalovirus exposure and HLA in healthy donors. Study-wide results and caveats: CMV serostatus was the sole immune exposure data available. Some V segments, including TRBV6-2 and TRBV6-3, were excluded as indistinguishable.

Both 60 Vbeta primers and 13 Jbeta primers went into the PCR. In the study's own analysis: A follow-up analysis tallied tens of millions of unique TCR beta chains, roughly 11 million shared. This table comes from immunoSEQ multiplex PCR, and its TCRdb copy is limited to in-frame clones, with some not included. That table is the source of V, J and clone size, and D and trimming were worked out from the DNA. The sample consists of 120,000 or so clones, 80% of them appearing once. The germline CDR1 and CDR2 sequences are KGHSH and LQKENI. The CDR3 is made up of 16 amino acids. Trimming shortened V by 2 bases and J by 10 bases, and 23 bases separated the two germline ends. This clone appeared once. The antigen remains unidentified.

The clonotype comes from a male donor in good health and CMV-seronegative. The chain links TRBV18 to TRBJ1-1; D is uncertain. Sequenced material: PBMCs. Written as DNA, the CDR3 is TGTGCCAGCTCACCAGACTTGGAGCACACGAAAATGGGAGCTTTCTTT. As protein: CASSPDLEHTKMGAFF. Full variable domain (outside the CDR3, taken from reference TRBV18 and TRBJ1-1): NAGVMQNPRHLVRRRGQEARLRCSPMKGHSHVYWYRQLPEEGLKFMVYLQKENIIDESGMPKERFSAEFPKEGPSILRIQQVVRGDSAAYFCASSPDLEHTKMGAFFGQGTRLTVV.